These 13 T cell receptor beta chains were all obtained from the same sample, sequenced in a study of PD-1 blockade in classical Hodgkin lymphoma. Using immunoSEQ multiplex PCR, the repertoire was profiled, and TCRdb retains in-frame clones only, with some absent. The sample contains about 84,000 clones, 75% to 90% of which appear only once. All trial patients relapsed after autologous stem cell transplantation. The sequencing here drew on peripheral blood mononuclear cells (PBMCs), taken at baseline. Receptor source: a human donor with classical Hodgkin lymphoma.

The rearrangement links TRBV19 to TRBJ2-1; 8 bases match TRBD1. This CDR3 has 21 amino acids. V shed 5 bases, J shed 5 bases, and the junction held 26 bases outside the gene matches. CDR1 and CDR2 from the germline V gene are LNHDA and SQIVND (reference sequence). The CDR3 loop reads CASSSGWADRGQAILDNEQFF. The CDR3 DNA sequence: TGTGCCAGTAGTTCCGGTTGGGCCGACAGGGGCCAAGCCATACTAGACAATGAGCAGTTCTTC.

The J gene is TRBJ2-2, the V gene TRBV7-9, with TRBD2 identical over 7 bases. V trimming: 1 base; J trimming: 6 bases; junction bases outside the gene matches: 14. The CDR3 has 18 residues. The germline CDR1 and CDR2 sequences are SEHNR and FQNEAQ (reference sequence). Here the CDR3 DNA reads TGTGCCAGCAGCTTAGATTCCCCTAGCGGCGGTTCCTCCGGGGAGCTGTTTTTT. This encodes CASSLDSPSGGSSGELFF. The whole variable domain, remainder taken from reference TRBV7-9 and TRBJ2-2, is DTGVSQNPRHKITKRGQNVTFRCDPISEHNRLYWYRQTLGQGPEFLTYFQNEAQLEKSRLLSDRFSAERPKGSFSTLEIQRTEQGDSAMYLCASSLDSPSGGSSGELFFGEGSRLTVL.

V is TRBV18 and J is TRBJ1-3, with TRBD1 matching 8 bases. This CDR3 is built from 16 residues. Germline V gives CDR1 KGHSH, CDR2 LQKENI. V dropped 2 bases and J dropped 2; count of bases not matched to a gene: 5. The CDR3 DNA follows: TGTGCCAGCTCACCAGGGACAGGAACAGCTGGAAACACCATATATTTT. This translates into CASSPGTGTAGNTIYF.

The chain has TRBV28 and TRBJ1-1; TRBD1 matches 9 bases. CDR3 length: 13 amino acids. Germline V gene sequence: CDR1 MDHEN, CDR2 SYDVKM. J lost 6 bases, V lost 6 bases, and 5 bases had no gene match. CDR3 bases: TGTGCCAGCAGCCGGGACAGGGACGCTGAAGCTTTCTTT. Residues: CASSRDRDAEAFF.

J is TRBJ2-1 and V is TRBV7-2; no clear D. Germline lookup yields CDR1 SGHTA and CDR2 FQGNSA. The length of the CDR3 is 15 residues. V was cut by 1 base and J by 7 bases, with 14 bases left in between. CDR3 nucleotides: TGTGCCAGCAGCTTAGGCGGACCTATTAGGAATGAGCAGTTCTTC. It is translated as CASSLGGPIRNEQFF.

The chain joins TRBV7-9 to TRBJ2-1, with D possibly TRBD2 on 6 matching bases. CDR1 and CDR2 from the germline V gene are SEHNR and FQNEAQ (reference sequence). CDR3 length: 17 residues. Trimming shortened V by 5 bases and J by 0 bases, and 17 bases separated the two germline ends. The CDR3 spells CASSPASGLSSYNEQFF. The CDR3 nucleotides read TGTGCCAGCAGCCCCGCCAGCGGGTTAAGCTCCTACAATGAGCAGTTCTTC. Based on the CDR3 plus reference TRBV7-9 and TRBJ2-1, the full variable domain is DTGVSQNPRHKITKRGQNVTFRCDPISEHNRLYWYRQTLGQGPEFLTYFQNEAQLEKSRLLSDRFSAERPKGSFSTLEIQRTEQGDSAMYLCASSPASGLSSYNEQFFGPGTRLTVL.

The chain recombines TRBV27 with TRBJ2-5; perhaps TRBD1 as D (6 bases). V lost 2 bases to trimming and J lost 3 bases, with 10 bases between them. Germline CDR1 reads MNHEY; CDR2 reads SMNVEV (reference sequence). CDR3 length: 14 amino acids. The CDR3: CASSLDHREETQYF. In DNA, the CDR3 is TGTGCCAGCAGTTTAGATCACAGGGAAGAGACCCAGTACTTC.

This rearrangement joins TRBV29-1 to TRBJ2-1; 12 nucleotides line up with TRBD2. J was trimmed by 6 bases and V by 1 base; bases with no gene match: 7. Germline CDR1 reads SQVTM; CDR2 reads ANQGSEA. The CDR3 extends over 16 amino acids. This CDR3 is CSVEALRTSGVNEQFF. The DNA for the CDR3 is TGCAGCGTTGAAGCCCTCCGGACTAGCGGGGTCAATGAGCAGTTCTTC.

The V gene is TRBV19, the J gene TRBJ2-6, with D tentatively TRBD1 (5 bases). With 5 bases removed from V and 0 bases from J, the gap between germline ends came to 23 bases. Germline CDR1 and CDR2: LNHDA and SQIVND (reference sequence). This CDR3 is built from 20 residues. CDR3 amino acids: CASSVGNGHILLSGANVLTF. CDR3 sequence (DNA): TGTGCCAGTAGTGTTGGGAATGGACACATACTACTCTCTGGGGCCAACGTCCTGACTTTC.

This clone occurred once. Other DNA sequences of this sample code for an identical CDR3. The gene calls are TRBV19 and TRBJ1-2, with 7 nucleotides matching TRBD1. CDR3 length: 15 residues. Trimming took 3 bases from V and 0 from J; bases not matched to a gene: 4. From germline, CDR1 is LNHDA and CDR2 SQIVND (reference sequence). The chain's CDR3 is CASSIGTVSNYGYTF. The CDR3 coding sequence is TGTGCCAGTAGTATTGGGACAGTGTCTAACTATGGCTACACCTTC.

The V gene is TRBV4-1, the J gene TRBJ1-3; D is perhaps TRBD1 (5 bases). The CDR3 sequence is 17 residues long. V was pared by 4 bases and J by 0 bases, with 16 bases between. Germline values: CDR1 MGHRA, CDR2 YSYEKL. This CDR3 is CASSPLTVHDSGNTIYF. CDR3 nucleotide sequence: TGCGCCAGCAGCCCGTTGACAGTGCATGACTCTGGAAACACCATATATTTT.

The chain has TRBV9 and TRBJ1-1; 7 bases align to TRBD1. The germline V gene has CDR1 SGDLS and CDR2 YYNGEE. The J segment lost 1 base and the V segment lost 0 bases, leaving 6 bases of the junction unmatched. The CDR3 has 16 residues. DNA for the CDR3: TGTGCCAGCAGCGTAGAAGCCACAGGGGCGAACACTGAAGCTTTCTTT. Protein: CASSVEATGANTEAFF.

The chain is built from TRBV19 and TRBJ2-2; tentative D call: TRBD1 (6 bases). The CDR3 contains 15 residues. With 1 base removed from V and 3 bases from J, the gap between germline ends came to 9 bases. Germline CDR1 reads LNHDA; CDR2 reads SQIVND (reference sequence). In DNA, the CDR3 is TGTGCCAGTAGTATAGGTTCAGGGGACACCGGGGAGCTGTTTTTT. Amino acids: CASSIGSGDTGELFF.